This T cell receptor (beta chain) was observed in a study of blood T cell repertoires in COVID-19. Background on the study: Sample material is recorded as cDNA or gDNA derived from T cells, B-cell-depleted T cells, or PBMCs.

CDR3 length: 14 amino acids. Germline V gene lookup returns CDR1 KGHSH and CDR2 LQKENI. Trimming cost V 3 bases and J 2 bases, with 8 bases left between them. Data came from immunoSEQ multiplex PCR; TCRdb stores just in-frame clones and leaves some out. The table records about 97,000 clones, approximately 84% of them present only once. The receptor was isolated from a man between 65 and 85 years old with acute or convalescent COVID-19. The source material was peripheral blood. This chain connects TRBV18 to TRBJ1-3; maybe TRBD1 (5 bases). The CDR3 bases are TGTGCCAGCTCACCTCCAGGGACTGGAAACACCATATATTTT. Residues: CASSPPGTGNTIYF.